The clone carrying this TCR beta chain was seen at least ten times. Its cognate antigen is unknown. The source of the sample is a study of response to subunit inactivated influenza vaccine. Study findings and constraints: After each seasonal influenza vaccination, few new T cells are recruited, the authors suggested.

Germline values: CDR1 SEHNR, CDR2 FQNEAQ (reference sequence). This CDR3 has 16 residues. V was clipped by 5 bases and J by 0 bases, with 14 bases between them. Each CDR3 protein gets one entry after TCRdb re-called the RT-PCR reads with MiXCR. Of over 150,000 distinct CDR3 sequences listed, approximately 15% are singletons. The receptor comes from a man over 45 who received an inactivated influenza vaccine. This specimen was CD8+ T cells sorted from PBMCs, taken roughly 5 days after vaccination. This chain uses TRBV7-9 with TRBJ1-3; the D is unclear. The DNA of the CDR3 is TGTGCCAGCAGCCCCCACGGACTGACCTCTGGAAACACCATATATTTT. Amino acid sequence: CASSPHGLTSGNTIYF.